The clone carrying this T cell receptor beta chain has just one count. Trimming removed 1 base at V and 6 bases at J, with 13 bases between. The CDR3 totals 15 residues. Germline assignment: CDR1 MGHRA and CDR2 YSYEKL. Via MiXCR, TCRdb re-called the PCR reads, giving one row per CDR3 protein. The sample yields 40,000 to 65,000 distinct CDR3 sequences, just over 35% seen once. This entry comes from a study of molecular identifiers for immune sequencing clone quantification. Material: naive CD8+ T cells from blood, with Jurkat cell RNA spiked in. Sample subset: FACS-sorted CD8+CD4-CCR7+CD45RA+ naive T cells. The sequence came from a human donor in good health. Some libraries in this study had Jurkat cell RNA spiked in. This rearrangement joins TRBV4-1 to TRBJ2-1; D uncertain. This chain's CDR3 is CASSQVPDPRNEQFF. The CDR3 DNA reads TGCGCCAGCAGCCAAGTCCCGGACCCCCGCAATGAGCAGTTCTTC.